These 3 T cell receptor beta chains came from one sample sequenced in a study of cytomegalovirus exposure and HLA in healthy donors (dated by TCRdb to 2016 to 2017). Libraries were constructed by the immunoSEQ multiplex PCR assay. The multiplex PCR relied on a mix of 60 forward primers for TCR Vbeta segments and 13 reverse primers for TCR Jbeta segments. TCRdb carries this immuneACCESS record with in-frame sequences only. Its versions omit some clonotypes, under half of them owing to an unresolved V gene in the studies checked, with the rest unexplained. The sample data list fewer than 100,000 clones, and under 75% of these were observed just once. Around 1.3% of the sample is held by the ten biggest clonotypes. The specimen sequenced was PBMCs. All receptors come from a female donor in good health and CMV-seronegative.

The DNA of the CDR3 is TGCGCCACAAAACAGGGAAACACTGAAGCTTTCTTT. Residues: CATKQGNTEAFF. The chain employs TRBV10-2 and TRBJ1-1; D is perhaps TRBD1 (6 bases). Germline-derived CDR1 and CDR2 are WSHSY and SAAADI. V was pared by 10 bases and J by 2 bases, with 11 bases between. The CDR3 runs to 12 residues.

The chain carries TRBV5-4 and TRBJ1-2, with TRBD1 identical over 10 bases. The length of the CDR3 is 15 residues. Trimming removed 3 bases from V and 5 bases from J; junction bases left unmatched: 7. The germline V gene has CDR1 SGHNT and CDR2 YYREEE (reference sequence). CDR3 amino acids: CASSSRDRGDYGYTF. CDR3 in DNA: TGTGCCAGCAGCTCCCGGGACAGGGGAGATTATGGCTACACCTTC.

The rearrangement links TRBV6-6 to TRBJ2-6, with D possibly TRBD1 on 5 matching bases. V lost 7 bases, J lost 0 bases, and 10 bases lay in between. The CDR3 length is 15 residues. The V gene's germline CDR1 is MNHNY and CDR2 SVGAGI (reference sequence). The CDR3 here is CASTTDSSGANVLTF. The CDR3 DNA follows: TGTGCCAGCACAACCGACAGCTCTGGGGCCAACGTCCTGACTTTC.